Below are 10 T cell receptor beta chains sequenced from a single sample in a study of early T cells in non-severe SARS-CoV-2 infection. One entry per CDR3 protein, called by TCRdb with MiXCR from the 5' RACE reads. This sample has some 45,000 distinct CDR3 sequences, with about 5.9% found just once. Sequenced material: whole blood, taken at baseline. These receptors all come from an adult who was a healthcare worker with PCR-confirmed SARS-CoV-2 infection or an uninfected control (not recorded which).

The gene calls are TRBV10-3 and TRBJ2-3, with D tentatively TRBD1 (6 bases). CDR3 length: 13 residues. V lost 6 bases to trimming and J lost 0 bases, with 7 bases between them. Germline V gives CDR1 ENHRY, CDR2 SYGVKD. The CDR3 reads CAIRQGSTDTQYF. CDR3 DNA sequence: TGTGCCATCAGACAGGGTAGCACAGATACGCAGTATTTT.

This clonotype was seen at least ten times. The rearrangement links TRBV5-5 to TRBJ1-1, with D hard to call. CDR1 and CDR2 from the germline V gene are SGHKS and YYEKEE (reference sequence). V lost 4 bases and J lost 2, with 3 bases in between. CDR3 length: 11 residues. This chain's CDR3 is CASSDNTEAFF. The CDR3 DNA sequence: TGTGCCAGCAGCGATAACACTGAAGCTTTCTTT.

The chain couples TRBV28 to TRBJ1-2; no clear D. The length of the CDR3 is 14 residues. Looked up from germline, CDR1 is MDHEN and CDR2 is SYDVKM. V gave up 2 bases and J gave up 0 bases, with 7 bases separating them. The CDR3 is CASSLRETNYGYTF. The CDR3 bases are TGTGCCAGCAGTTTAAGGGAGACTAACTATGGCTACACCTTC.

This clonotype was picked up a small number of times. The chain carries TRBV14 and TRBJ2-7, with 8 bases fitting TRBD2. The CDR3 length is 15 residues. Trimming cost V 4 bases and J 2 bases; bases outside gene matches: 7. Germline lookup yields CDR1 SGHDN and CDR2 FVKESK. The CDR3 DNA reads as TGTGCCAGCAGCCTTTCCGGACTAGCTCCCTACGAGCAGTACTTC. Amino acid sequence: CASSLSGLAPYEQYF. The full variable domain, rest sourced from reference TRBV14 and TRBJ2-7, is EAGVTQFPSHSVIEKGQTVTLRCDPISGHDNLYWYRRVMGKEIKFLLHFVKESKQDESGMPNNRFLAERTGGTYSTLKVQPAELEDSGVYFCASSLSGLAPYEQYFGPGTRLTVT.

This clonotype was seen ten or more times. The V call is TRBV6-5, the J call TRBJ2-2; D not certain. The CDR3 extends over 12 amino acids. CDR1 MNHEY and CDR2 SVGAGI come from the germline V gene. The ends were cut back, 3 bases at V and 7 bases at J, with 6 bases in the middle. For the CDR3, the DNA is TGTGCCAGCAGTTATAGGCTCGGGGAGCTGTTTTTT. It yields the protein CASSYRLGELFF.

The chain joins TRBV9 to TRBJ2-1; 8 positions match TRBD2. Germline CDR1 and CDR2: SGDLS and YYNGEE. The trim removed 3 bases at V and 2 bases at J, leaving 4 bases unmatched. CDR3 length: 15 amino acids. The CDR3 is CASSAQTSAYNEQFF. The CDR3 nucleotides are TGTGCCAGCAGCGCGCAGACTAGCGCCTACAATGAGCAGTTCTTC.

The chain carries TRBV28 and TRBJ1-6, with a possible D match to TRBD1 (5 bases). Germline assignment: CDR1 MDHEN and CDR2 SYDVKM. V dropped 3 bases and J dropped 1 base, with 7 bases sitting between them. This CDR3 is built from 15 residues. The CDR3 spells CASSFAGSYNSPLHF. Here the CDR3 DNA reads TGTGCCAGCAGTTTCGCAGGGTCCTATAATTCACCCCTCCACTTT. Full variable domain (outside the CDR3, taken from reference TRBV28 and TRBJ1-6): DVKVTQSSRYLVKRTGEKVFLECVQDMDHENMFWYRQDPGLGLRLIYFSYDVKMKEKGDIPEGYSVSREKKERFSLILESASTNQTSMYLCASSFAGSYNSPLHFGNGTRLTVT.

This clonotype has a handful of counts. This sequence joins TRBV18 and TRBJ1-2; maybe TRBD1 (5 bases). Germline loops: CDR1 KGHSH, CDR2 LQKENI. The CDR3 has 15 amino acids. V was cut by 0 bases and J by 0 bases, with 8 bases left in between. The CDR3 DNA follows: TGTGCCAGCTCACCACCTCAGGGAGCTAACTATGGCTACACCTTC. It yields the protein CASSPPQGANYGYTF.

This clonotype was counted ten times or more. V usage is TRBV12-3 or TRBV12-4 and J usage is TRBJ1-5, with a weak D call TRBD1 (6 bases). The V gene lost 5 bases and the J gene lost 3 bases, with 17 bases spanning the gap. The CDR3 is 16 residues long. CDR3 DNA sequence: TGTGCCAGCAGTACAGGACAGAGACTTAACAATCAGCCCCAGCATTTT. As protein: CASSTGQRLNNQPQHF.

The chain uses TRBV28 and TRBJ1-5, with no clear D. V was clipped by 5 bases and J by 3 bases, with 11 bases between them. This CDR3 comprises 14 residues. The germline V gene has CDR1 MDHEN and CDR2 SYDVKM. CDR3 DNA: TGTGCCAGCAGTCCTCTCAAATACAATCAGCCCCAGCATTTT. Translating it yields CASSPLKYNQPQHF.